This TCR beta chain was recovered during a study of sequential checkpoint blockade in melanoma. Generated by immunoSEQ multiplex PCR, the TCRdb table keeps only in-frame clones and is missing some. This repertoire shows approximately 9,300 clones, roughly 73% found once; its top ten account for approximately 13%. Between the trimmed V and J ends, which lost 4 bases and 5 bases, there was a span of 9 bases. CDR1 and CDR2 (germline): SEHNR, FQNEAQ (reference sequence). The CDR3 totals 12 residues. Treatment: randomized to nivolumab then ipilimumab (arm A) or the reverse (arm B). This rearrangement joins TRBV7-9 to TRBJ2-7; the D is unclear. This sequence originates from a human donor with melanoma. Sample: CD8+ T cells sorted from blood (inferred from file names), taken from a patient given nivolumab and ipilimumab in sequence. The CDR3 region is CASSSDTNEQYF. CDR3 DNA: TGTGCCAGCAGCTCAGACACGAACGAGCAGTACTTC.